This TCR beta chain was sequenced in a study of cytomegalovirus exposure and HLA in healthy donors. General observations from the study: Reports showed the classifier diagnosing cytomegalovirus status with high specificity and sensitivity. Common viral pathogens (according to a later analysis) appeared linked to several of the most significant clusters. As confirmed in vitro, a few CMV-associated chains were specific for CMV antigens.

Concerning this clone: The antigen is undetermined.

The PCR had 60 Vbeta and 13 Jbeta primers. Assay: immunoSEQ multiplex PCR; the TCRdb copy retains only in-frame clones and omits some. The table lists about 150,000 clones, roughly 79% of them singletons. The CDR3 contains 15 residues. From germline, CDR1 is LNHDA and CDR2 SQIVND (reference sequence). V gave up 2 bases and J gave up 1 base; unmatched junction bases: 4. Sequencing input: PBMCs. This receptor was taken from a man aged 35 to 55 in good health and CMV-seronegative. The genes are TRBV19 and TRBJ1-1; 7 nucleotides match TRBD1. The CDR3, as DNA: TGTGCCAGTAGTATAACCGGGACAGAGAACACTGAAGCTTTCTTT. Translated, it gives CASSITGTENTEAFF.